A single sample gave rise to the 23 T cell receptor beta chains below, sequenced in a study of T cells in Graves' hyperthyroidism and ophthalmopathy (dated by TCRdb to about 2019). The library was produced with multiplex PCR. Sequencing was performed on an Illumina HiSeq 2000. The TCR beta CDR3 regions were amplified from the RNA transcripts. The TCR CDR3 was subjected to a first round of RT-PCR using the HTBI primer set and the Qiagen OneStep RT-PCR kit. The raw public data were reprocessed by TCRdb itself: fastp quality trimming at Q25, MiXCR clonotype calling, in-frame beta chains only. When rows share a CDR3 protein, they turn into one entry using the most common DNA and genes. A total of around 560,000 distinct CDR3 sequences appear in this sample, 16% of them only once. The top ten clonotypes cover 18% of the sample. The sequenced sample consisted of blood. The receptors stem from a woman aged 18-29 years with Graves' hyperthyroidism.

Worth noting for this clonotype: A read error is possible here, since a much larger clone lies one base away. This chain uses TRBV20-1 with TRBJ1-5, with TRBD1 matching 9 bases. This CDR3 has 15 amino acids. J gave up 6 bases and V 0 bases, and 6 bases lay outside the gene matches. CDR1 DFQATT and CDR2 SNEGSKA come from the germline V gene (reference sequence). The CDR3 coding sequence is TGCAGTGCTAGAGATCTGGGACAGGGATCTCAGCCCCAGCATTTT. The encoded protein is CSARDLGQGSQPQHF.

The sample holds many counts of this clonotype. V gene TRBV6-1 combines with J gene TRBJ2-7; no reliable D call. The CDR3 spans 13 residues. Deletions cut 3 bases from V and 2 bases from J, with 8 bases between. Germline CDR1 is MNHNS and CDR2 is SASEGT. CDR3 coding DNA: TGTGCCAGCAGTGATTGGCTAGCCTACGAGCAGTACTTC. Translated, it gives CASSDWLAYEQYF.

This clonotype was counted many times. Here the CDR3 DNA reads TGTGCCAGCAGCTTGGCCCAGGGCGGGACTCTCACAGATACGCAGTATTTT. Translation gives CASSLAQGGTLTDTQYF. This sequence joins TRBV5-4 and TRBJ2-3; D may be TRBD2 (6 bases). CDR1 and CDR2 (germline): SGHNT, YYREEE (reference sequence). The V end lost 0 bases, the J end lost 2 bases, and 16 bases lay between the germline ends. CDR3 length equals 17 residues.

V usage is TRBV6-1 and J usage is TRBJ2-2, with 9 bases fitting TRBD2. The germline gives CDR1 MNHNS, CDR2 SASEGT. Trimming took 4 bases from V and 3 from J; bases not matched to a gene: 3. CDR3 length: 15 residues. The CDR3 protein is CASSGAGGHTGELFF. The CDR3 nucleotides are TGTGCCAGCAGTGGCGCGGGGGGGCACACCGGGGAGCTGTTTTTT.

The chain uses TRBV9 and TRBJ1-6; 8 nucleotides align to TRBD1. The CDR3 runs 15 residues. Trimming at V came to 3 bases and at J to 3 bases, leaving 2 bases not matched to a gene. CDR1 and CDR2 (germline): SGDLS, YYNGEE. In DNA form, the CDR3 reads TGTGCCAGCAGCGAGGGGACAGGCTATAATTCACCCCTCCACTTT. Protein sequence: CASSEGTGYNSPLHF.

This sequence joins TRBV19 and TRBJ1-5, with D maybe TRBD1 (5 bases). The length of the CDR3 is 15 residues. The V gene lost 5 bases and the J gene lost 5 bases, with 16 bases spanning the gap. The germline gives CDR1 LNHDA, CDR2 SQIVND (reference sequence). DNA of the CDR3: TGTGCCAGTAGTGGGGGAAAGAGGGCACATCAGCCCCAGCATTTT. It encodes CASSGGKRAHQPQHF.

This clonotype was detected many times. The chain joins TRBV7-9 to TRBJ2-1; D uncertain. Between the trimmed V and J ends, which lost 1 base and 2 bases, there was a span of 9 bases. CDR3 length: 15 residues. Germline loops: CDR1 SEHNR, CDR2 FQNEAQ (reference sequence). This CDR3 reads CASSLVVPTYNEQFF. CDR3 in DNA: TGTGCCAGCAGCTTAGTTGTTCCGACCTACAATGAGCAGTTCTTC.

The chain uses TRBV20-1 and TRBJ2-5, with unresolved D. Per the germline V gene, CDR1 is DFQATT and CDR2 is SNEGSKA (reference sequence). The CDR3 runs to 14 residues. V lost 0 bases and J lost 2, with 10 bases in between. The DNA for the CDR3 is TGCAGTGCTAGAGAAGATGGAATGCAAGAGACCCAGTACTTC. Amino acids: CSAREDGMQETQYF.

There are a few counts of this clonotype. The genes are TRBV15 and TRBJ2-2, with 7 bases fitting TRBD1. Losses at the gene ends were 3 bases for V and 3 bases for J; bases not matched to a gene: 4. This CDR3 contains 15 residues. In germline, CDR1 is LNHNV, CDR2 YYDKDF (reference sequence). CDR3: CATSSGQDHTGELFF. CDR3 DNA sequence: TGTGCCACCAGCAGCGGACAGGACCACACCGGGGAGCTGTTTTTT. The full variable domain, completed using reference TRBV15 and TRBJ2-2, is DAMVIQNPRYQVTQFGKPVTLSCSQTLNHNVMYWYQQKSSQAPKLLFHYYDKDFNNEADTPDNFQSRRPNTSFCFLDIRSPGLGDTAMYLCATSSGQDHTGELFFGEGSRLTVL.

The chain links TRBV7-2 to TRBJ1-5, with D maybe TRBD1 (5 bases). V was pared by 5 bases and J by 1 base, with 12 bases between. This CDR3 is 15 amino acids long. Germline CDR1 is SGHTA and CDR2 is FQGNSA. CDR3 DNA sequence: TGTGCCAGCAGCCCCGGGGGAGCAAGCAATCAGCCCCAGCATTTT. It encodes CASSPGGASNQPQHF.

The V and J genes are TRBV27 and TRBJ1-1; D remains unclear. V dropped 2 bases and J dropped 4 bases, with 8 bases sitting between them. The CDR3 contains 13 residues. The germline V gene encodes CDR1 MNHEY and CDR2 SMNVEV (reference sequence). The CDR3 bases are TGTGCCAGCAGTTTAAGGGCGAGCACTGAAGCTTTCTTT. It specifies CASSLRASTEAFF.

This clonotype showed up many times. The chain combines TRBV6-1 with TRBJ2-1; no clear D gene. This CDR3 is built from 13 residues. Germline CDR1 MNHNS, CDR2 SASEGT. The V gene lost 7 bases and the J gene lost 2 bases, with 9 bases spanning the gap. CDR3 nucleotides: TGTGCCAGCACCGGGCAGGCCTACAATGAGCAGTTCTTC. Residues: CASTGQAYNEQFF.

The gene calls are TRBV4-1 and TRBJ1-2; 7 bases are a match to TRBD1. Per germline, CDR1 MGHRA and CDR2 YSYEKL. The ends lost 2 bases at V and 1 base at J; junction bases unmatched: 7. The CDR3 length is 16 residues. CDR3 nucleotide sequence: TGCGCCAGCAGCCAACTCCCGGGACAGCATAACTATGGCTACACCTTC. It specifies CASSQLPGQHNYGYTF.

This clonotype showed up just a few times. The J gene is TRBJ2-5, the V gene TRBV3-1; tentative D call: TRBD1 (5 bases). The germline CDR1 and CDR2 sequences are LGHDT and YNNKEL (reference sequence). V lost 5 bases and J 10 bases, leaving 11 bases between the germline ends. CDR3 length equals 11 residues. CDR3 in DNA: TGTGCCAGCAGCAAGACAGAAGGCCAGTACTTC. This gives the protein CASSKTEGQYF.

This sequence joins TRBV5-1 and TRBJ2-3, with D maybe TRBD1 (5 bases). The CDR3 is made up of 16 amino acids. Per the germline V gene, CDR1 is SGHRS and CDR2 is YFSETQ. V gave up 0 bases and J gave up 3 bases, with 14 bases separating them. The CDR3 DNA reads TGCGCCAGCAGCTTGGAGGGCAGGGTGTGGACAGATACGCAGTATTTT. Translating gives CASSLEGRVWTDTQYF. Full variable domain (missing parts from reference TRBV5-1 and TRBJ2-3): KAGVTQTPRYLIKTRGQQVTLSCSPISGHRSVSWYQQTPGQGLQFLFEYFSETQRNKGNFPGRFSGRQFSNSRSEMNVSTLELGDSALYLCASSLEGRVWTDTQYFGPGTRLTVL.

This chain joins TRBV7-2 and TRBJ1-6; no reliable D call. V lost 2 bases and J lost 5, with 4 bases in between. The CDR3 spans 13 residues. Germline CDR1 reads SGHTA; CDR2 reads FQGNSA. CDR3 nucleotides: TGTGCCAGCAGCTTAAGCGATAATTCACCCCTCCACTTT. Its protein is CASSLSDNSPLHF.

CDR3: CSVGRWGQETQYF. DNA of the CDR3: TGCAGCGTCGGGAGATGGGGGCAAGAGACCCAGTACTTC. The chain carries TRBV29-1 and TRBJ2-5; weak D call: TRBD2 (6 bases). The CDR3 has 13 amino acids. V was cut by 6 bases and J by 2 bases, with 13 bases left in between. The germline gives CDR1 SQVTM, CDR2 ANQGSEA.

There are a few counts of this clonotype. The J gene is TRBJ2-3, the V gene TRBV20-1, with D perhaps matching TRBD2 (6 bases). The CDR3 runs to 10 residues. CDR1 and CDR2 from the germline V gene are DFQATT and SNEGSKA (reference sequence). The V gene lost 7 bases and the J gene lost 9 bases, with 11 bases spanning the gap. CDR3 region: CSGGDSTQYF. The CDR3 nucleotides are TGCAGTGGGGGGGACTCAACGCAGTATTTT.

The CDR3 here is CASSLDRARGGGYTF. CDR3 sequence (DNA): TGTGCCAGCAGCTTAGATCGAGCCAGGGGGGGCGGCTACACCTTC. The gene calls are TRBV11-2 and TRBJ1-2, with 7 bases matching TRBD1. The CDR3 length is 15 residues. After removal of 0 bases from V and 8 bases from J, the junction contained 9 bases not matched to a gene. CDR1 and CDR2 from the germline V gene are SGHAT and FQNNGV.

The table lists this clonotype with many counts. The genes are TRBV11-3 and TRBJ2-2; no definite D call. CDR3 length: 13 residues. Trimming stripped 6 bases from V and 0 bases from J, with 5 bases between. The germline V gene encodes CDR1 SGHNT and CDR2 YENEEA. The CDR3 sequence: CASSVANTGELFF. CDR3 DNA sequence: TGTGCCAGCAGTGTAGCGAACACCGGGGAGCTGTTTTTT. Filled out from reference TRBV11-3 and TRBJ2-2, the complete variable domain reads EAGVVQSPRYKIIEKKQPVAFWCNPISGHNTLYWYLQNLGQGPELLIRYENEEAVDDSQLPKDRFSAERLKGVDSTLKIQPAELGDSAVYLCASSVANTGELFFGEGSRLTVL.

This clonotype was recorded at least ten times. The rearrangement uses TRBV20-1 and TRBJ2-7; D tentatively fits TRBD1 or TRBD2 (6 bases each). The V gene lost 0 bases and the J gene lost 4 bases, with 13 bases spanning the gap. This CDR3 comprises 14 residues. Germline loops: CDR1 DFQATT, CDR2 SNEGSKA (reference sequence). The CDR3 sequence: CSAREPGAKYEQYF. In nucleotides, the CDR3 is TGCAGTGCTAGAGAACCGGGGGCAAAGTACGAGCAGTACTTC.

The sample holds many counts of this clonotype. The rearrangement uses TRBV28 and TRBJ2-7; 7 nucleotides match TRBD1. The CDR3 length is 15 residues. V lost 4 bases to trimming and J lost 3 bases; unmatched junction nucleotides: 9. Germline loops: CDR1 MDHEN, CDR2 SYDVKM. CDR3 in DNA: TGTGCCAGCAGTTCCGTCCCGGGACAGATCTACGAGCAGTACTTC. Translating gives CASSSVPGQIYEQYF. Complete variable domain (other parts from reference TRBV28 and TRBJ2-7): DVKVTQSSRYLVKRTGEKVFLECVQDMDHENMFWYRQDPGLGLRLIYFSYDVKMKEKGDIPEGYSVSREKKERFSLILESASTNQTSMYLCASSSVPGQIYEQYFGPGTRLTVT.

This clonotype was recorded at least ten times. This chain connects TRBV20-1 to TRBJ2-7, with 8 nucleotides matching TRBD2. This CDR3 spans 13 amino acids. J was trimmed by 5 bases and V by 6 bases; bases with no gene match: 9. Germline CDR1 is DFQATT and CDR2 is SNEGSKA (reference sequence). CDR3 bases: TGCAGTGCGACGGGAACTAGCGGCCACGAGCAGTACTTC. It encodes CSATGTSGHEQYF.